The 30 T cell receptor beta chains listed next were all sequenced from one sample in a study of blood T cell repertoires in COVID-19. The assay was immunoSEQ multiplex PCR, and TCRdb's table has in-frame clones only and misses some. The table lists 75,000 or so clones, around four fifths of them singletons. Sequencing input: peripheral blood. The receptors originated from a woman of 80 years or more with acute or convalescent COVID-19.

Here the CDR3 reads CASSQVAGFSEKLFF. The CDR3 DNA reads TGTGCCAGCAGCCAAGTAGCGGGGTTCAGCGAAAAACTGTTTTTT. The chain has TRBV14 and TRBJ1-4, with no clear D. The CDR3 runs 15 residues. The V and J ends lost 1 base and 8 bases respectively, with 14 bases between them. Per germline, CDR1 SGHDN and CDR2 FVKESK.

V and J are TRBV27 and TRBJ1-5; D is ambiguous. This CDR3 is built from 12 residues. Between the trimmed V and J ends, which lost 3 bases and 10 bases, there was a span of 10 bases. Germline CDR1 MNHEY, CDR2 SMNVEV (reference sequence). DNA for the CDR3: TGTGCCAGCAGTTTGATCGGTCGTCCCCAGCATTTT. Translation gives CASSLIGRPQHF.

This CDR3 is CASSYSTPGEVDGYTF. For the CDR3, the DNA is TGTGCCAGCAGTTACTCGACCCCTGGGGAGGTTGATGGCTACACCTTC. The chain joins TRBV6-5 to TRBJ1-2; D is undetermined. V dropped 0 bases and J dropped 6 bases, with 17 bases sitting between them. From germline, CDR1 is MNHEY and CDR2 SVGAGI. The CDR3 totals 16 residues.

The gene calls are TRBV3-1 (or the pseudogene TRBV3-2) and TRBJ1-5; 10 bases map to TRBD1. CDR3 size: 16 residues. The V segment lost 5 bases and the J segment 8 bases; nucleotides outside the gene matches: 12. Per the germline V gene, CDR1 is LGHDT and CDR2 is YNNKEL (reference sequence). The CDR3 spells CASSATGTGEMEPQHF. For the CDR3, the DNA is TGTGCCAGCAGCGCCACCGGGACAGGGGAGATGGAGCCCCAGCATTTT.

The rearrangement uses TRBV29-1 and TRBJ2-2; 7 bases agree with TRBD1. Per the germline V gene, CDR1 is SQVTM and CDR2 is ANQGSEA. V was pared by 6 bases and J by 2 bases, with 15 bases of the junction left unmatched. The CDR3 has 17 residues. In DNA, the CDR3 is TGCAGCGTCCCGAATTACCGGGACAGCCTAAACACCGGGGAGCTGTTTTTT. Amino acids: CSVPNYRDSLNTGELFF.

This rearrangement joins TRBV10-3 to TRBJ2-3, with D hard to call. The ends were cut back, 3 bases at V and 2 bases at J, with 6 bases in the middle. Germline CDR1 reads ENHRY; CDR2 reads SYGVKD. The CDR3 runs 13 residues. The CDR3 DNA reads TGTGCCATCAGTGATGACTTCACAGATACGCAGTATTTT. This sequence encodes CAISDDFTDTQYF.

The genes are TRBV27 and TRBJ1-2; D is unclear. V shed 4 bases and J shed 0 bases, with 9 bases lying between them. This CDR3 has 14 residues. CDR1 and CDR2 (germline): MNHEY, SMNVEV (reference sequence). The CDR3 loop is CASSSLQANYGYTF. The CDR3 bases are TGTGCCAGCAGTTCCTTACAAGCTAACTATGGCTACACCTTC.

This clone occurred once. The chain has TRBV9 and TRBJ1-3; the D gene is possibly TRBD1 (5 bases). V gave up 0 bases and J gave up 2 bases, with 12 bases separating them. CDR3 length equals 16 residues. Per germline, CDR1 SGDLS and CDR2 YYNGEE. DNA for the CDR3: TGTGCCAGCAGCGTAGAAGGGCAGGGAACTGGAAACACCATATATTTT. Translation gives CASSVEGQGTGNTIYF.

V gene TRBV19 combines with J gene TRBJ1-1; the match to TRBD1 covers 10 bases. The CDR3 loop spans 13 amino acids. CDR1 is LNHDA, CDR2 SQIVND, per germline (reference sequence). Losses at the gene ends were 6 bases for V and 6 bases for J; bases not matched to a gene: 4. This CDR3 reads CASRGQGPPEAFF. The CDR3 nucleotides are TGTGCCAGTAGGGGACAGGGGCCCCCTGAAGCTTTCTTT.

The chain is built from TRBV7-3 and TRBJ2-6; 8 nucleotides line up with TRBD2. The CDR3 is 17 residues long. J was trimmed by 1 base and V by 11 bases; bases with no gene match: 13. CDR1 and CDR2 (germline): SGHTA, FQGTGA. Here the CDR3 DNA reads TGTGCCCGACTTCGGGGGGGCCAGGGTTCTGGGGCCAACGTCCTGACTTTC. Encoded protein: CARLRGGQGSGANVLTF. Full variable domain (missing parts from reference TRBV7-3 and TRBJ2-6): GAGVSQTPSNKVTEKGKYVELRCDPISGHTALYWYRQSLGQGPEFLIYFQGTGAADDSGLPNDRFFAVRPEGSVSTLKIQRTERGDSAVYLCARLRGGQGSGANVLTFGAGSRLTVL.

This clone was seen more than once but under ten times. This chain uses TRBV27 with TRBJ2-7; 9 positions match TRBD2. CDR1 MNHEY and CDR2 SMNVEV come from the germline V gene (reference sequence). V trimming: 2 bases; J trimming: 3 bases; junction bases outside the gene matches: 17. The CDR3 has 19 residues. For the CDR3, the DNA is TGTGCCAGCAGTTTAACGCCGGGACTAGCTTTAGGAATGAACTACGAGCAGTACTTC. Its protein is CASSLTPGLALGMNYEQYF.

In this sample, this clone turned up once. The genes are TRBV29-1 and TRBJ1-4, with D possibly being TRBD1 (5 bases). The ends were cut back, 7 bases at V and 13 bases at J, with 13 bases in the middle. Germline values: CDR1 SQVTM, CDR2 ANQGSEA. The CDR3 extends over 10 amino acids. CDR3 DNA: TGCAGCGCCGTGCAGGGTGGACTGTTTTTT. As protein: CSAVQGGLFF.

This chain joins TRBV10-2 and TRBJ1-2; TRBD1 aligns across 9 bases. V was pared by 6 bases and J by 1 base, with 3 bases of the junction left unmatched. The CDR3 loop spans 14 amino acids. In germline, CDR1 is WSHSY, CDR2 SAAADI. The CDR3 loop is CASRVDRGNYGYTF. CDR3 DNA: TGCGCCAGCAGGGTGGACAGGGGTAACTATGGCTACACCTTC.

Only a few counts were recorded for this clone. This chain uses TRBV14 with TRBJ2-7; 10 nucleotides match TRBD2. This CDR3 region has 15 residues. Germline V gives CDR1 SGHDN, CDR2 FVKESK. The V and J ends lost 4 bases and 6 bases, in that order; junction bases with no gene match: 9. CDR3 bases: TGTGCCAGCAGCCCTATAGCGGGAGGCGCAAGCGAGCAGTACTTC. This translates into CASSPIAGGASEQYF.

The chain combines TRBV6-5 with TRBJ2-1, with 10 bases fitting TRBD2. Germline-derived CDR1 and CDR2 are MNHEY and SVGAGI. After removal of 8 bases from V and 7 bases from J, the junction contained 11 bases not matched to a gene. The CDR3 covers 15 residues. CDR3 residues: CASGPSGRERNEQFF. CDR3 DNA sequence: TGTGCCAGCGGACCTAGCGGGAGAGAACGGAATGAGCAGTTCTTC.

This clone was picked up one time. V gene TRBV4-2 combines with J gene TRBJ1-1; 10 nucleotides agree with TRBD1. V lost 3 bases and J lost 2; bases outside the gene matches: 3. The CDR3 runs to 15 residues. Germline CDR1 is LGHNA and CDR2 is YNFKEQ. The CDR3 loop is CASSHDRGRNTEAFF. CDR3 in DNA: TGTGCCAGCAGCCACGACAGGGGGCGAAACACTGAAGCTTTCTTT.

This clone was detected only once. The V and J genes are TRBV27 and TRBJ2-7, with 11 nucleotides matching TRBD1. The CDR3 loop spans 19 amino acids. Germline V gene data show CDR1 as MNHEY and CDR2 as SMNVEV (reference sequence). Trimming at V came to 2 bases and at J to 2 bases, leaving 14 bases not matched to a gene. The CDR3 region is CASSLRLSGQGEQTYEQYF. The CDR3 nucleotides read TGTGCCAGCAGTTTACGCCTGTCGGGACAGGGGGAGCAAACCTACGAGCAGTACTTC.

V gene TRBV7-2 combines with J gene TRBJ2-2, with TRBD2 as a possible D gene (5 bases). Germline lookup yields CDR1 SGHTA and CDR2 FQGNSA. The ends were cut back, 0 bases at V and 8 bases at J, with 7 bases in the middle. The CDR3 covers 13 residues. CDR3 in amino acids: CASSLARRGELFF. For the CDR3, the DNA is TGTGCCAGCAGCTTAGCGCGGAGGGGGGAGCTGTTTTTT.

The V and J genes are TRBV12-3 or TRBV12-4 and TRBJ1-6; maybe TRBD1 (5 bases). This CDR3 is 12 amino acids long. With 5 bases removed from V and 7 bases from J, the gap between germline ends came to 6 bases. This chain's CDR3 is CASSAGNSPLHF. CDR3 bases: TGTGCCAGCAGTGCAGGGAATTCACCCCTCCACTTT.

The chain has TRBV7-8 and TRBJ2-1; 11 nucleotides agree with TRBD2. V lost 7 bases, J lost 4 bases, and 12 bases stayed unmatched. Germline values: CDR1 SGHVS, CDR2 FQNEAQ. The CDR3 sequence is 17 residues long. CDR3 nucleotide sequence: TGTGCCAGCATCGCGACTAGCGGGATTATTGGATACAATGAGCAGTTCTTC. It yields the protein CASIATSGIIGYNEQFF.

V usage is TRBV7-3 and J usage is TRBJ2-1, with TRBD2 as a possible D gene (6 bases). Germline values: CDR1 SGHTA, CDR2 FQGTGA. The CDR3 runs 16 residues. V lost 0 bases and J 4 bases, leaving 13 bases between the germline ends. CDR3 sequence reads: CASSLTRSGPYNEQFF. CDR3 sequence (DNA): TGTGCCAGCAGCTTAACTCGGAGCGGGCCTTACAATGAGCAGTTCTTC.

This sequence joins TRBV5-1 and TRBJ1-2; the match to TRBD1 covers 9 bases. This CDR3 is 13 amino acids long. CDR1 and CDR2 (germline): SGHRS, YFSETQ. The trim removed 6 bases at V and 8 bases at J, leaving 8 bases unmatched. The CDR3 bases are TGCGCCAGCAACCCGGGACAGGGAGGCGGCTACACCTTC. Translation gives CASNPGQGGGYTF.

This chain connects TRBV5-1 to TRBJ2-5, with D possibly matching TRBD2 (5 bases). The CDR3 has 14 amino acids. Germline V gives CDR1 SGHRS, CDR2 YFSETQ. V was clipped by 0 bases and J by 3 bases, with 9 bases between them. CDR3 loop: CASSLGTSKETQYF. The CDR3 region has the DNA TGCGCCAGCAGCTTGGGTACTAGTAAAGAGACCCAGTACTTC.

This clone was detected a few times. V gene TRBV7-3 combines with J gene TRBJ2-2; D call uncertain. Per germline, CDR1 SGHTA and CDR2 FQGTGA. Trimming left V 5 bases short and J 4 bases short, with 11 bases between. The CDR3 has 14 amino acids. The CDR3 sequence is CASSTNVLTGELFF. The CDR3 region has the DNA TGTGCCAGCAGCACTAATGTCCTCACCGGGGAGCTGTTTTTT. The entire variable domain, with the rest obtained from reference TRBV7-3 and TRBJ2-2, is as follows: GAGVSQTPSNKVTEKGKYVELRCDPISGHTALYWYRQSLGQGPEFLIYFQGTGAADDSGLPNDRFFAVRPEGSVSTLKIQRTERGDSAVYLCASSTNVLTGELFFGEGSRLTVL.

V gene TRBV6-6 combines with J gene TRBJ1-5, with D unclear. The CDR3 spans 14 residues. The germline V gene has CDR1 MNHNY and CDR2 SVGAGI (reference sequence). Trimming left V 8 bases short and J 5 bases short, with 16 bases between. CDR3 in DNA: TGTGCCAGCTCCCTAGACGGAGAAGATCAGCCCCAGCATTTT. The encoded protein is CASSLDGEDQPQHF.

The V call is TRBV5-1, the J call TRBJ2-1; the match to TRBD1 covers 7 bases. The length of the CDR3 is 16 residues. Per the germline V gene, CDR1 is SGHRS and CDR2 is YFSETQ. V was pared by 4 bases and J by 0 bases, with 7 bases of the junction left unmatched. The CDR3 spells CASSPDRAYSYNEQFF. The CDR3 DNA reads as TGCGCCAGCAGCCCTGACAGGGCCTACTCCTACAATGAGCAGTTCTTC. Full variable domain (remainder filled in from reference TRBV5-1 and TRBJ2-1): KAGVTQTPRYLIKTRGQQVTLSCSPISGHRSVSWYQQTPGQGLQFLFEYFSETQRNKGNFPGRFSGRQFSNSRSEMNVSTLELGDSALYLCASSPDRAYSYNEQFFGPGTRLTVL.

The V and J genes are TRBV6-5 and TRBJ1-1; D unclear. The CDR3 has 13 residues. Per the germline V gene, CDR1 is MNHEY and CDR2 is SVGAGI. The ends were cut back, 4 bases at V and 0 bases at J, with 6 bases in the middle. The CDR3 here is CASSSTMNTEAFF. The DNA for the CDR3 is TGTGCCAGCAGTTCCACAATGAACACTGAAGCTTTCTTT.

The rearrangement uses TRBV28 and TRBJ2-7, with a tentative D call TRBD2 (5 bases). V was cut by 2 bases and J by 0 bases, with 11 bases left in between. The germline V gene encodes CDR1 MDHEN and CDR2 SYDVKM. CDR3 length: 15 residues. The CDR3 DNA is TGTGCCAGCAGTTTAGCGGGCAGGAACTCCTACGAGCAGTACTTC. Translated: CASSLAGRNSYEQYF.

This clone was counted between two and nine times. The V gene is TRBV6-5, the J gene TRBJ1-1; TRBD1 matches 7 bases. Germline V CDR1 and CDR2: MNHEY, SVGAGI. This CDR3 region has 14 residues. Trimming cost V 6 bases and J 5 bases; bases outside gene matches: 9. The CDR3 coding sequence is TGTGCCAGCAGGCGAGGGGGCGTACGGACTGAAGCTTTCTTT. It specifies CASRRGGVRTEAFF.

The chain couples TRBV5-5 to TRBJ2-5; 15 nucleotides match TRBD2. Germline V gives CDR1 SGHKS, CDR2 YYEKEE (reference sequence). Trimming removed 2 bases from V and 5 bases from J; junction bases left unmatched: 10. This CDR3 has 18 residues. This CDR3 reads CASSLGGLAGGRVETQYF. CDR3 DNA: TGTGCCAGCAGCTTAGGAGGACTAGCGGGAGGGCGGGTGGAGACCCAGTACTTC. Using reference TRBV5-5 and TRBJ2-5 for the parts outside the CDR3, the full variable domain is DAGVTQSPTHLIKTRGQQVTLRCSPISGHKSVSWYQQVLGQGPQFIFQYYEKEERGRGNFPDRFSARQFPNYSSELNVNALLLGDSALYLCASSLGGLAGGRVETQYFGPGTRLLVL.